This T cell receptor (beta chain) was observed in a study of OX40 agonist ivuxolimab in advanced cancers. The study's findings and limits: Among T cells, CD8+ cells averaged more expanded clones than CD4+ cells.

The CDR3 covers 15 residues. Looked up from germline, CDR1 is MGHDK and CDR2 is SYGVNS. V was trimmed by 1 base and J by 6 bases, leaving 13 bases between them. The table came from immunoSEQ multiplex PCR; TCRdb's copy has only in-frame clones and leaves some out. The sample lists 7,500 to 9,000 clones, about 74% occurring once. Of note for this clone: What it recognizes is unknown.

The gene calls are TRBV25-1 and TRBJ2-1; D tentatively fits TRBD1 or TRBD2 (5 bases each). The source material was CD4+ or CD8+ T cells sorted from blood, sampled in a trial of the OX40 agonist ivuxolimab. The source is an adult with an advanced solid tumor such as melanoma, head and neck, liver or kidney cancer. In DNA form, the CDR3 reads TGTGCCAGCAGTGAATTTGGGGGTAGCCTCAATGAGCAGTTCTTC. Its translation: CASSEFGGSLNEQFF.